The 23 T cell receptor beta chains below all came from one sample that was sequenced in a study of shared clonotypes between healthy human individuals. The assay was immunoSEQ multiplex PCR, and TCRdb's table has in-frame clones only and misses some. The table lists fewer than 2.5 million clones, under 95% of them singletons. Sequenced material: naive CD4+ T cells from PBMCs. Subset reported: CD45RA+ positively selected. The origin of the receptors is a man aged 18 to 29 in good health. Some clones in this sample may be carry-over from other donors' samples.

V is TRBV6-1 and J is TRBJ2-7; 7 bases are a match to TRBD2. V was clipped by 4 bases and J by 1 base; unmatched bases: 4. This CDR3 comprises 14 residues. Germline V CDR1 and CDR2: MNHNS, SASEGT. CDR3 in DNA: TGTGCCAGCAGTGGGGCTAGCGGATCCTACGAGCAGTACTTC. It codes for CASSGASGSYEQYF.

The rearrangement joins TRBV6-1 to TRBJ2-5; D assignment may be TRBD1 or TRBD2 (6 bases each). The germline CDR1 and CDR2 sequences are MNHNS and SASEGT. CDR3 length: 15 amino acids. Trimming removed 4 bases at V and 1 base at J, with 13 bases between. The CDR3: CASSAVGGLQETQYF. The CDR3, as DNA: TGTGCCAGCAGTGCAGTGGGGGGCCTCCAAGAGACCCAGTACTTC.

The V and J genes are TRBV20-1 and TRBJ2-3; 7 bases align to TRBD2. CDR3 length: 11 residues. Germline-derived CDR1 and CDR2 are DFQATT and SNEGSKA (reference sequence). The V segment lost 1 base and the J segment 14 bases; nucleotides outside the gene matches: 6. The CDR3 DNA reads as TGCAGTGCTAGAGCGGGAGGCGGGCTGTATTTT. Its translation: CSARAGGGLYF.

CDR3 DNA sequence: TGCGCCAGCAGCTTGGGGGGACAGGCTAGGGCCGAGCAGTACTTC. It codes for CASSLGGQARAEQYF. The chain uses TRBV5-1 and TRBJ2-7, with 8 bases aligning to TRBD1. Germline V lookup: CDR1 SGHRS, CDR2 YFSETQ. J was trimmed by 6 bases and V by 0 bases; bases with no gene match: 8. CDR3 length equals 15 residues.

The chain links TRBV29-1 to TRBJ1-4; D is ambiguous. The CDR3 has 14 amino acids. Trimming stripped 7 bases from V and 4 bases from J, with 16 bases between. Germline-derived CDR1 and CDR2 are SQVTM and ANQGSEA. CDR3 sequence reads: CSAQSPRGNEKLFF. The DNA for the CDR3 is TGCAGCGCCCAGTCGCCTCGGGGTAATGAAAAACTGTTTTTT.

For this clone: In the same sample, other DNA sequences code for this CDR3. The chain carries TRBV28 and TRBJ2-7, with unresolved D. CDR1 MDHEN and CDR2 SYDVKM come from the germline V gene. With 2 bases removed from V and 7 bases from J, the gap between germline ends came to 6 bases. The CDR3 extends over 11 amino acids. CDR3 in amino acids: CASSLVGEQYF. Written as DNA, the CDR3 is TGTGCCAGCAGTTTAGTAGGAGAGCAGTACTTC. Full variable domain (remainder filled in from reference TRBV28 and TRBJ2-7): DVKVTQSSRYLVKRTGEKVFLECVQDMDHENMFWYRQDPGLGLRLIYFSYDVKMKEKGDIPEGYSVSREKKERFSLILESASTNQTSMYLCASSLVGEQYFGPGTRLTVT.

The chain uses TRBV5-6 and TRBJ1-4; D call uncertain. The germline V gene has CDR1 SGHDT and CDR2 YYEEEE. The length of the CDR3 is 14 residues. V was trimmed by 4 bases and J by 5 bases, leaving 12 bases between them. The CDR3 DNA sequence: TGTGCCAGCAGCCGACGGGAAGTAAATGAAAAACTGTTTTTT. This sequence encodes CASSRREVNEKLFF.

V usage is TRBV6-6 and J usage is TRBJ2-7; 8 bases are a match to TRBD1. The CDR3 is made up of 14 amino acids. CDR1 is MNHNY, CDR2 SVGAGI, per germline (reference sequence). The V gene end was trimmed by 6 bases and the J gene end by 10 bases; junction bases not matched to a gene: 14. The CDR3 loop reads CASRVDRGGLEQYF. The CDR3, as DNA: TGTGCCAGCAGGGTCGACAGGGGCGGCTTAGAACAGTACTTC.

Comments on this clone: This sample includes further DNA sequences coding for the same CDR3. The V gene is TRBV18, the J gene TRBJ1-1; D gene uncertain. This CDR3 region has 14 residues. Trimming stripped 2 bases from V and 4 bases from J, with 11 bases between. Germline CDR1 KGHSH, CDR2 LQKENI. CDR3 DNA sequence: TGTGCCAGCTCACCATTAGGTTCAGGCACTGAAGCTTTCTTT. Residues: CASSPLGSGTEAFF.

Note on this clone: Other DNA sequences in the same sample also yield this CDR3. The chain carries TRBV5-1 and TRBJ1-3; D may be TRBD1 (5 bases). In germline, CDR1 is SGHRS, CDR2 YFSETQ. V lost 3 bases to trimming and J lost 0 bases, with 7 bases between them. The CDR3 contains 14 residues. DNA of the CDR3: TGCGCCAGCAGCTCGCAGGGCTCTGGAAACACCATATATTTT. Translation gives CASSSQGSGNTIYF.

This chain joins TRBV5-6 and TRBJ1-2; D uncertain. The CDR3 totals 13 residues. Germline CDR1 and CDR2: SGHDT and YYEEEE. V was pared by 7 bases and J by 5 bases, with 15 bases between. CDR3 region: CASRRALGYGYTF. For the CDR3, the DNA is TGTGCCAGCCGTCGGGCCTTAGGGTATGGCTACACCTTC.

The chain uses TRBV9 and TRBJ2-7; 8 bases line up with TRBD1. Germline loops: CDR1 SGDLS, CDR2 YYNGEE. The length of the CDR3 is 15 residues. V shed 0 bases, J shed 2 bases, and the junction held 4 bases outside the gene matches. CDR3 sequence reads: CASSVEQGATYEQYF. DNA for the CDR3: TGTGCCAGCAGCGTAGAGCAGGGGGCCACCTACGAGCAGTACTTC.

The chain joins TRBV28 to TRBJ2-5; 9 bases are shared with TRBD2. Trimming took 4 bases from V and 5 from J; bases not matched to a gene: 11. The CDR3 covers 16 residues. Germline V lookup: CDR1 MDHEN, CDR2 SYDVKM. CDR3 loop: CASSSSQAGGGETQYF. In nucleotides, the CDR3 is TGTGCCAGCAGTTCCAGTCAAGCGGGAGGCGGGGAGACCCAGTACTTC.

This chain joins TRBV6-1 and TRBJ1-4; a weak D match, TRBD1 (6 bases). This CDR3 has 15 amino acids. Germline CDR1 MNHNS, CDR2 SASEGT. V lost 4 bases and J 0 bases, leaving 9 bases between the germline ends. The chain's CDR3 is CASSGTVATNEKLFF. DNA for the CDR3: TGTGCCAGCAGTGGGACAGTCGCAACTAATGAAAAACTGTTTTTT.

V is TRBV27 and J is TRBJ2-7; 7 nucleotides align to TRBD1. Losses at the gene ends were 1 base for V and 4 bases for J; bases not matched to a gene: 1. This CDR3 is 13 amino acids long. CDR1 and CDR2 (germline): MNHEY, SMNVEV (reference sequence). CDR3 nucleotides: TGTGCCAGCAGTTTATTGGGACAGTACGAGCAGTACTTC. It is translated as CASSLLGQYEQYF.

This clone has just one count. The chain recombines TRBV28 with TRBJ2-4, with a tentative D call TRBD2 (6 bases). Germline V gene sequence: CDR1 MDHEN, CDR2 SYDVKM. V shed 6 bases and J shed 1 base, with 13 bases lying between them. The CDR3 spans 15 residues. CDR3 nucleotide sequence: TGTGCCAGCAGCCGGGACTCGTTTGCCAAAAACATTCAGTACTTC. It yields the protein CASSRDSFAKNIQYF. Full variable domain (remainder filled in from reference TRBV28 and TRBJ2-4): DVKVTQSSRYLVKRTGEKVFLECVQDMDHENMFWYRQDPGLGLRLIYFSYDVKMKEKGDIPEGYSVSREKKERFSLILESASTNQTSMYLCASSRDSFAKNIQYFGAGTRLSVL.

The V gene is TRBV6-6, the J gene TRBJ2-5; D is unresolved. The germline V gene encodes CDR1 MNHNY and CDR2 SVGAGI (reference sequence). Deletions cut 6 bases from V and 3 bases from J, with 8 bases between. CDR3 length: 12 residues. This chain's CDR3 is CASSPAKETQYF. The CDR3 nucleotides read TGTGCCAGCAGCCCCGCGAAAGAGACCCAGTACTTC.

There are a few counts of this clone. Other DNA variants within this sample encode the same CDR3. The CDR3 protein is CASRDGYTEAFF. DNA for the CDR3: TGTGCCAGCAGGGACGGATACACTGAAGCTTTCTTT. The V call is TRBV25-1, the J call TRBJ1-1; D gene ambiguous. This CDR3 region has 12 residues. V lost 6 bases to trimming and J lost 3 bases, with 8 bases between them. CDR1 is MGHDK, CDR2 SYGVNS, per germline.

The chain links TRBV30 to TRBJ1-1, with 10 bases identical to TRBD1. CDR3 size: 14 residues. After removal of 8 bases from V and 5 bases from J, the junction contained 11 bases not matched to a gene. Germline V lookup: CDR1 GTSNPN, CDR2 SVGIG (reference sequence). This CDR3 is CASSTGGRRTEAFF. The CDR3 DNA reads TGTGCCAGCTCGACAGGGGGCCGAAGGACTGAAGCTTTCTTT.

V usage is TRBV7-3 and J usage is TRBJ2-2, with 11 bases identical to TRBD2. The V segment lost 5 bases and the J segment 5 bases; nucleotides outside the gene matches: 4. This CDR3 comprises 15 residues. The germline CDR1 and CDR2 sequences are SGHTA and FQGTGA. The CDR3 DNA reads as TGTGCCAGCAGCCTGGGACTAGCGGTTACCGGGGAGCTGTTTTTT. Translated, it gives CASSLGLAVTGELFF.

This clone was found once. The chain employs TRBV5-4 and TRBJ2-1; TRBD2 matches 7 bases. The CDR3 is 15 residues long. Germline loops: CDR1 SGHNT, CDR2 YYREEE (reference sequence). After removal of 6 bases from V and 9 bases from J, the junction contained 15 bases not matched to a gene. This chain's CDR3 is CASNPRLAVGGEQFF. The CDR3 region has the DNA TGTGCCAGCAACCCCCGGCTAGCGGTGGGGGGTGAGCAGTTCTTC.

The V and J genes are TRBV25-1 and TRBJ1-4; D gene uncertain. V gave up 2 bases and J gave up 4 bases, with 14 bases separating them. The CDR3 is made up of 16 amino acids. From germline, CDR1 is MGHDK and CDR2 SYGVNS. The CDR3 region has the DNA TGTGCCAGCAGTGAAGGTTTAAGTGGGTATAATGAAAAACTGTTTTTT. This sequence encodes CASSEGLSGYNEKLFF.

CDR3 in amino acids: CASSLTAGGIPDTQYF. In nucleotides, the CDR3 is TGTGCCAGCAGCTTAACGGCGGGAGGGATACCAGATACGCAGTATTTT. The gene calls are TRBV7-3 and TRBJ2-3; 9 nucleotides agree with TRBD2. CDR3 length: 16 residues. Germline loops: CDR1 SGHTA, CDR2 FQGTGA. J lost 4 bases, V lost 0 bases, and 5 bases had no gene match.